Listed here are 9 T cell receptor beta chains from one sample, sequenced in a study of T cell repertoires and HLA-DP antigens (dated by TCRdb to about 2018). The library relied on the immunoSEQ multiplex PCR assay. TCRdb holds this immuneACCESS table with in-frame rearrangements only. Some clones are missing; in checked studies, unresolved V genes explain under half, and the rest has no known cause. This sample is represented by about 73,000 clones; around 80% of them were singletons. The ten largest clones capture roughly 1.5% of the sample. Their recognized antigens are unknown. The sequenced sample consisted of CD4+ T cells from PBMCs. These receptor sequences come from a man aged 60-69 years in good health and CMV-seronegative.

This clone was seen a few times. V and J are TRBV10-3 and TRBJ1-6; a weak D match, TRBD1 (6 bases). Germline CDR1 reads ENHRY; CDR2 reads SYGVKD. There are 15 residues in the CDR3. V lost 4 bases to trimming and J lost 7 bases, with 14 bases between them. Here the CDR3 DNA reads TGTGCCATCAGTGCCCAGGACAGCCAGAATTCACCCCTCCACTTT. Protein sequence: CAISAQDSQNSPLHF.

The V and J genes are TRBV5-1 and TRBJ2-6; D remains ambiguous. The CDR3 runs to 19 residues. The germline CDR1 and CDR2 sequences are SGHRS and YFSETQ. V was clipped by 5 bases and J by 0 bases, with 21 bases between them. As DNA, the CDR3 is TGCGCCAGCAGACCCCCCCCAGAATATAGCCGCTCTGGGGCCAACGTCCTGACTTTC. Residues: CASRPPPEYSRSGANVLTF. The complete variable domain, with remaining parts taken from reference TRBV5-1 and TRBJ2-6, reads KAGVTQTPRYLIKTRGQQVTLSCSPISGHRSVSWYQQTPGQGLQFLFEYFSETQRNKGNFPGRFSGRQFSNSRSEMNVSTLELGDSALYLCASRPPPEYSRSGANVLTFGAGSRLTVL.

The genes are TRBV5-4 and TRBJ2-1; a possible D gene is TRBD2 (6 bases). Trimming removed 2 bases from V and 3 bases from J, with 9 bases in between. Germline CDR1 reads SGHNT; CDR2 reads YYREEE (reference sequence). The CDR3 extends over 14 amino acids. The CDR3: CASSFETSYNEQFF. The CDR3 region has the DNA TGTGCCAGCAGCTTCGAGACTAGCTACAATGAGCAGTTCTTC.

The chain employs TRBV9 and TRBJ2-5; possible D gene TRBD2, 6 bases. Germline V gene lookup returns CDR1 SGDLS and CDR2 YYNGEE. This CDR3 region has 13 residues. Trimming shortened V by 0 bases and J by 3 bases, and 6 bases separated the two germline ends. CDR3 nucleotide sequence: TGTGCCAGCAGCGTAGCGGGGGAAGAGACCCAGTACTTC. As protein: CASSVAGEETQYF. The entire variable domain, with the rest obtained from reference TRBV9 and TRBJ2-5, is as follows: DSGVTQTPKHLITATGQRVTLRCSPRSGDLSVYWYQQSLDQGLQFLIQYYNGEERAKGNILERFSAQQFPDLHSELNLSSLELGDSALYFCASSVAGEETQYFGPGTRLLVL.

V is TRBV19 and J is TRBJ2-1, with 9 bases lining up with TRBD2. Germline lookup yields CDR1 LNHDA and CDR2 SQIVND (reference sequence). This CDR3 region has 16 residues. V dropped 0 bases and J dropped 4; count of bases not matched to a gene: 4. CDR3 protein: CASSIERAGGYNEQFF. The DNA of the CDR3 is TGTGCCAGTAGTATAGAAAGAGCGGGGGGTTACAATGAGCAGTTCTTC.

The chain has TRBV9 and TRBJ1-1, with 7 bases fitting TRBD1. Trimming cost V 2 bases and J 1 base; bases outside gene matches: 11. The CDR3 contains 17 residues. Germline V CDR1 and CDR2: SGDLS, YYNGEE. For the CDR3, the DNA is TGTGCCAGCAGCGTTGGTCCCGGGACAGCGGGGAACACTGAAGCTTTCTTT. It specifies CASSVGPGTAGNTEAFF.

J is TRBJ2-3 and V is TRBV18, with TRBD2 matching over 7 bases. The CDR3 totals 13 residues. Trimming took 6 bases from V and 1 from J; bases not matched to a gene: 1. The V gene's germline CDR1 is KGHSH and CDR2 LQKENI. CDR3 nucleotides: TGTGCCAGCTCGGGGGGGGGCACAGATACGCAGTATTTT. Its protein is CASSGGGTDTQYF.

The chain links TRBV11-2 to TRBJ1-1; D call uncertain. The CDR3 is made up of 14 amino acids. V lost 2 bases and J 0 bases, leaving 7 bases between the germline ends. From germline, CDR1 is SGHAT and CDR2 FQNNGV. The chain's CDR3 is CASSLTDMNTEAFF. CDR3 nucleotides: TGTGCCAGCAGCTTAACAGACATGAACACTGAAGCTTTCTTT.

The gene calls are TRBV5-8 and TRBJ2-5; D may be TRBD1 (6 bases). The CDR3 runs 16 residues. Germline loops: CDR1 SGHTS, CDR2 YDEGEE. Trimming stripped 0 bases from V and 5 bases from J, with 17 bases between. For the CDR3, the DNA is TGTGCCAGCAGCTTGGGCCTAACAACAGGGAAGGAGACCCAGTACTTC. Residues: CASSLGLTTGKETQYF.